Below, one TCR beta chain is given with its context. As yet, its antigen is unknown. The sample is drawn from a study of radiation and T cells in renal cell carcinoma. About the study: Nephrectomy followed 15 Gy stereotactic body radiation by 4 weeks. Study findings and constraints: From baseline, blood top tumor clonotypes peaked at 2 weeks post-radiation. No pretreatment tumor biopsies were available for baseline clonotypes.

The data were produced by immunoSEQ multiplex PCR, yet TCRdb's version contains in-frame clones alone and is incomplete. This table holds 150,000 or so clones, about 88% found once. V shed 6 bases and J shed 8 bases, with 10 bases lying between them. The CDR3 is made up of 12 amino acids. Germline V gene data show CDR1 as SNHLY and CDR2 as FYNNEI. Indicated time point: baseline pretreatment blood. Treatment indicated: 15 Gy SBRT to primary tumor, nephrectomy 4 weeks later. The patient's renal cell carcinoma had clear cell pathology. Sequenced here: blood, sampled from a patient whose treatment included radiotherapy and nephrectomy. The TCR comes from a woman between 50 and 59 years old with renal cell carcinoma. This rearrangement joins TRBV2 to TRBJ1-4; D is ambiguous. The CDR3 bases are TGTGCCAGCAGAGCAGACGGAGAAAAACTGTTTTTT. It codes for CASRADGEKLFF.